This TCR beta chain was captured in a study of cytomegalovirus exposure and HLA in healthy donors. General study results and limits: Looking again later, the authors saw that most CMV-associated TCR beta chains seemed HLA-restricted. Later, TCR association rates were found to vary by HLA locus, highest for DRB1 and lowest for HLA-C.

The PCR made use of 60 Vbeta and 13 Jbeta primers. The protocol was immunoSEQ multiplex PCR, while the TCRdb copy is restricted to in-frame clones and leaves out a portion. The sample holds 100,000 to 120,000 clones, roughly 15% seen once. This clone was detected only a few times. Its antigen is still unknown. Deletions cut 7 bases from V and 1 base from J, with 7 bases between. CDR3 length: 12 amino acids. The V gene's germline CDR1 is SNHLY and CDR2 FYNNEI. The sequence was collected from a female donor in good health and CMV-seronegative. Sequenced input: PBMCs. The chain is built from TRBV2 and TRBJ1-1, with unresolved D. CDR3 sequence (DNA): TGTGCCAGCATACGGGAGAACACTGAAGCTTTCTTT. Amino acids: CASIRENTEAFF. Looking up the rest from reference TRBV2 and TRBJ1-1 gives the full variable domain: EPEVTQTPSHQVTQMGQEVILRCVPISNHLYFYWYRQILGQKVEFLVSFYNNEISEKSEIFDDQFSVERPDGSNFTLKIRSTKLEDSAMYFCASIRENTEAFFGQGTRLTVV.